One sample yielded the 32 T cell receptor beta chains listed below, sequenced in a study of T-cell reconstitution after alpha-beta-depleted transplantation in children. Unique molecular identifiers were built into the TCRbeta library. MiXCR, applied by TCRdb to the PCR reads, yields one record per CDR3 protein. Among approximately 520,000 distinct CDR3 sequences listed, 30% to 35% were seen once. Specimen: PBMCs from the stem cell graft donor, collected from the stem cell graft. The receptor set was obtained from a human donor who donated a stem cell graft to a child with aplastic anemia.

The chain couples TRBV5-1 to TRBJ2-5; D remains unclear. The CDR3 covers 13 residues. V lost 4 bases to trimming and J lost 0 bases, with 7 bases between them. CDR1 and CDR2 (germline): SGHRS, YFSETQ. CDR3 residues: CASSSKYQETQYF. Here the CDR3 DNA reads TGCGCCAGCAGCAGCAAGTACCAAGAGACCCAGTACTTC. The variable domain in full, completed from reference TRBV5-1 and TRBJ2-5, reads KAGVTQTPRYLIKTRGQQVTLSCSPISGHRSVSWYQQTPGQGLQFLFEYFSETQRNKGNFPGRFSGRQFSNSRSEMNVSTLELGDSALYLCASSSKYQETQYFGPGTRLLVL.

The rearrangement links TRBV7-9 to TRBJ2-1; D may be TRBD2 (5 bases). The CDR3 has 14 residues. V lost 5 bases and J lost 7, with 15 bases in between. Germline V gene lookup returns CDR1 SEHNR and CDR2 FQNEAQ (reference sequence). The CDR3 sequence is CASSGAGETNEQFF. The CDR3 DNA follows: TGTGCCAGCAGCGGTGCGGGCGAAACTAATGAGCAGTTCTTC.

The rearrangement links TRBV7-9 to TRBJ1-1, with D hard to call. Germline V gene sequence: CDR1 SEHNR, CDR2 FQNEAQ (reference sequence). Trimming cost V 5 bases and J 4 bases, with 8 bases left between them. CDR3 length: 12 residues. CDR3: CASSDYSTEAFF. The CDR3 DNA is TGTGCCAGCAGCGATTATAGCACTGAAGCTTTCTTT.

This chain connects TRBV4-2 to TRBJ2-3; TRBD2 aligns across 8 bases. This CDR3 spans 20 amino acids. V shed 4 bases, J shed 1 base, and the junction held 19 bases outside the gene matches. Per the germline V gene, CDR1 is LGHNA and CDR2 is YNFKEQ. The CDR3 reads CASSPSRAGEVGWGTDTQYF. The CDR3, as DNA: TGTGCCAGCAGCCCGAGTAGAGCGGGAGAGGTGGGATGGGGCACAGATACGCAGTATTTT.

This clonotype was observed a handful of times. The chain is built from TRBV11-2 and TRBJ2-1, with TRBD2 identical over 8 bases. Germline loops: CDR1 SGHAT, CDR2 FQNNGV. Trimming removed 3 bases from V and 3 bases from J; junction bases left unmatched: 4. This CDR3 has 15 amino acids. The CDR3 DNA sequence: TGTGCCAGCAGCTTCCCGGGACTAGTCTACAATGAGCAGTTCTTC. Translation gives CASSFPGLVYNEQFF.

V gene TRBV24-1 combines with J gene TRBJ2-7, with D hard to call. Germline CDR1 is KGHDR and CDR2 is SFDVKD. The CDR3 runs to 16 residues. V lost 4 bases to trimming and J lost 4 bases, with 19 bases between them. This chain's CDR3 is CATSDLLTPRIYEQYV. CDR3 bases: TGTGCCACCAGTGACCTACTAACCCCAAGAATTTACGAGCAGTACGTC.

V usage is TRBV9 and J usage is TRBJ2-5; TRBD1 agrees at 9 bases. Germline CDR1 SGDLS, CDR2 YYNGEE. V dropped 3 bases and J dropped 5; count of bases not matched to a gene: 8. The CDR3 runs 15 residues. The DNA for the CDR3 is TGTGCCAGCAGCGCCGGGACAGGGCCATGGGAGACCCAGTACTTC. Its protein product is CASSAGTGPWETQYF.

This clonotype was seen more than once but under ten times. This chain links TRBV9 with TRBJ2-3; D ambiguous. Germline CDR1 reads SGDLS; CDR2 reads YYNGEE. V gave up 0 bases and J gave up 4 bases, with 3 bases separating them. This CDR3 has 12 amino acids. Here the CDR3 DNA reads TGTGCCAGCAGCGTAGTGGCAGATACGCAGTATTTT. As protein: CASSVVADTQYF. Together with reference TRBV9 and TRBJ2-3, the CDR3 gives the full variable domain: DSGVTQTPKHLITATGQRVTLRCSPRSGDLSVYWYQQSLDQGLQFLIQYYNGEERAKGNILERFSAQQFPDLHSELNLSSLELGDSALYFCASSVVADTQYFGPGTRLTVL.

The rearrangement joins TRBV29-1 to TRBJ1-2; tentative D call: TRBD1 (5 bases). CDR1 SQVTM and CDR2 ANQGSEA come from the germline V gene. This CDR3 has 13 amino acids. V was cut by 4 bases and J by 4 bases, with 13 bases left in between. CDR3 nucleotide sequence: TGCAGCGTTGCCGGTGACGGGGCCTATGGCTACACCTTC. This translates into CSVAGDGAYGYTF. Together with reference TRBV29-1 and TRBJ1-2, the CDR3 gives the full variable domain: SAVISQKPSRDICQRGTSLTIQCQVDSQVTMMFWYRQQPGQSLTLIATANQGSEATYESGFVIDKFPISRPNLTFSTLTVSNMSPEDSSIYLCSVAGDGAYGYTFGSGTRLTVV.

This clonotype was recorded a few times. CDR3 DNA: TGTGCCAGCAGTTACTGGACAGGGGAAGCCAAAAACATTCAGTACTTC. Its protein product is CASSYWTGEAKNIQYF. The chain uses TRBV28 and TRBJ2-4; the match to TRBD1 covers 9 bases. Germline V gene lookup returns CDR1 MDHEN and CDR2 SYDVKM. This CDR3 has 16 residues. Trimming removed 4 bases from V and 0 bases from J; junction bases left unmatched: 4.

CDR3 in amino acids: CASGPSGNYGYTF. As DNA, the CDR3 is TGTGCTAGTGGTCCCTCGGGGAACTATGGCTACACCTTC. This rearrangement joins TRBV12-5 to TRBJ1-2; no clear D. The CDR3 sequence is 13 residues long. The germline V gene encodes CDR1 LGHNT and CDR2 FRNRAP. V lost 5 bases and J lost 2, with 9 bases in between.

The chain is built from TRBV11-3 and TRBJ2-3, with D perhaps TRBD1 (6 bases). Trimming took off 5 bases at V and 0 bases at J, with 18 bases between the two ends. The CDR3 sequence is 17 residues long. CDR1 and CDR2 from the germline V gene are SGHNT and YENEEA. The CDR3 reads CASSPLGGDGSTDTQYF. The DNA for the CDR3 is TGTGCCAGCAGCCCCCTAGGGGGAGATGGAAGCACAGATACGCAGTATTTT. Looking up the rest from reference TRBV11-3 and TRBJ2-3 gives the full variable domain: EAGVVQSPRYKIIEKKQPVAFWCNPISGHNTLYWYLQNLGQGPELLIRYENEEAVDDSQLPKDRFSAERLKGVDSTLKIQPAELGDSAVYLCASSPLGGDGSTDTQYFGPGTRLTVL.

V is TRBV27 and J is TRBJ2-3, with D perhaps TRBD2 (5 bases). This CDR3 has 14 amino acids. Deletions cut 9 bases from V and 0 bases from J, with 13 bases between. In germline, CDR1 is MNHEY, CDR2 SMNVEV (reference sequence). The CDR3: CASRRAASTDTQYF. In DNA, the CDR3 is TGTGCCAGTAGGCGGGCAGCTAGCACAGATACGCAGTATTTT.

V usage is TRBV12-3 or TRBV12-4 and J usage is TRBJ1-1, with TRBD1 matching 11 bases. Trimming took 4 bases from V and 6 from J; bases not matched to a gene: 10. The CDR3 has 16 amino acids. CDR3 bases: TGTGCCAGCAGTTCCCGGACAGGGGGCACGTCCCCTGAAGCTTTCTTT. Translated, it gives CASSSRTGGTSPEAFF.

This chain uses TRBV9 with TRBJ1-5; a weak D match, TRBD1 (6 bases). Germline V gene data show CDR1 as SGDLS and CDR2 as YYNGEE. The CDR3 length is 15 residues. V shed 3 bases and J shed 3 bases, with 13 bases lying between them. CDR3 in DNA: TGTGCCAGCAGCGCCGAGGGGGGTGCCAATCAGCCCCAGCATTTT. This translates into CASSAEGGANQPQHF. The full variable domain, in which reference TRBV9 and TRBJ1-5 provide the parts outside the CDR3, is DSGVTQTPKHLITATGQRVTLRCSPRSGDLSVYWYQQSLDQGLQFLIQYYNGEERAKGNILERFSAQQFPDLHSELNLSSLELGDSALYFCASSAEGGANQPQHFGDGTRLSIL.

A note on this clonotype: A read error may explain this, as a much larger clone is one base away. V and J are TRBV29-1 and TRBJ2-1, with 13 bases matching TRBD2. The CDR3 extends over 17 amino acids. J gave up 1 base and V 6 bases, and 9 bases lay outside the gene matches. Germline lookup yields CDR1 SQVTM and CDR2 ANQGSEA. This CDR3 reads CSVDGTSGINSYNEQFF. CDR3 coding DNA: TGCAGCGTCGACGGGACTAGCGGGATAAATTCCTACAATGAGCAGTTCTTC.

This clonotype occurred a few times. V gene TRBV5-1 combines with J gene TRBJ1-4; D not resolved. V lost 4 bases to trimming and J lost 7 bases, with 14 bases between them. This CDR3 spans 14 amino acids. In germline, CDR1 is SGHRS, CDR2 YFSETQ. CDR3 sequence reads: CASSPSTGSEKLFF. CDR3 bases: TGCGCCAGCAGCCCTTCGACGGGGAGTGAAAAACTGTTTTTT.

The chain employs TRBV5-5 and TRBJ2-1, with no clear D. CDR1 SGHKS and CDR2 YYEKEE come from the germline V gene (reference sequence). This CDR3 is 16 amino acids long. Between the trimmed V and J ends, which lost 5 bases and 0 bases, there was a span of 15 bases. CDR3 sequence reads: CASSLQSELSYNEQFF. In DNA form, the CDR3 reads TGTGCCAGCAGTCTGCAGTCAGAGCTCTCCTACAATGAGCAGTTCTTC.

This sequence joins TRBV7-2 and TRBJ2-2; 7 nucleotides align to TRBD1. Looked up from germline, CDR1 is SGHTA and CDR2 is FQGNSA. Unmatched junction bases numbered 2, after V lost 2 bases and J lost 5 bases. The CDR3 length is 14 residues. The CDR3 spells CASSLWTGTGELFF. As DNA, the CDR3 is TGTGCCAGCAGCTTATGGACAGGAACCGGGGAGCTGTTTTTT.

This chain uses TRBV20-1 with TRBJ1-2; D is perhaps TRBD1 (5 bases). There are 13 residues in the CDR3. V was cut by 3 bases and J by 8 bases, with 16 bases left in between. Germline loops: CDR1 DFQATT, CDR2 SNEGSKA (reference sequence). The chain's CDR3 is CSARSPGSRGYTF. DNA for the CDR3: TGCAGTGCTAGGTCCCCAGGGAGCAGGGGCTACACCTTC.

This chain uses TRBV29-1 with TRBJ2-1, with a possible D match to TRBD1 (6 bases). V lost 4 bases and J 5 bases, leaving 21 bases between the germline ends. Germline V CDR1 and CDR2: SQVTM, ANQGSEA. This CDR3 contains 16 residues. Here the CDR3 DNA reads TGCAGCGTTGTGGTCCTTGGACAGTCACCTAACAATGAGCAGTTCTTC. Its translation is CSVVVLGQSPNNEQFF.

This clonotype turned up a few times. CDR3 sequence reads: CASRIGSSGELFF. The CDR3 nucleotides read TGTGCCAGCAGGATAGGCTCTTCCGGGGAGCTGTTTTTT. The chain is built from TRBV9 and TRBJ2-2; D not resolved. The V gene's germline CDR1 is SGDLS and CDR2 YYNGEE. V lost 5 bases, J lost 6 bases, and 11 bases lay in between. The CDR3 length is 13 residues.

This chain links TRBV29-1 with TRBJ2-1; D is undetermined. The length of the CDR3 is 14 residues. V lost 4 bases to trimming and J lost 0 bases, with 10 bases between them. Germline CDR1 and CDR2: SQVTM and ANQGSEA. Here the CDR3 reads CSVGSRSSYNEQFF. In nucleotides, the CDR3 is TGCAGCGTTGGTAGCAGGAGCTCCTACAATGAGCAGTTCTTC.

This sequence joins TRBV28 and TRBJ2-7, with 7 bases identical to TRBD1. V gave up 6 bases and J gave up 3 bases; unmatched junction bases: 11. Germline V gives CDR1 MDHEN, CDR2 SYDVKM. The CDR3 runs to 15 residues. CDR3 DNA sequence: TGTGCCAGCAGCCCGTGGGGGACAGCTAACTACGAGCAGTACTTC. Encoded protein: CASSPWGTANYEQYF.

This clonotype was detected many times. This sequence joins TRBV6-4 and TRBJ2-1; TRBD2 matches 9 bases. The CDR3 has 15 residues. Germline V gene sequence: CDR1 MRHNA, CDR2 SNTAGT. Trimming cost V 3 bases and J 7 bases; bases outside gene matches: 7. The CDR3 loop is CASSEAGGPRNEQFF. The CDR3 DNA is TGTGCCAGCAGTGAGGCGGGAGGGCCCCGGAATGAGCAGTTCTTC.

This CDR3 is CASSLQRTEEKETQYF. CDR3 in DNA: TGTGCCAGCAGCCTGCAACGGACTGAAGAGAAGGAGACCCAGTACTTC. The chain links TRBV5-4 to TRBJ2-5, with D tentatively TRBD2 (5 bases). The CDR3 totals 16 residues. Trimming stripped 4 bases from V and 5 bases from J, with 21 bases between. Germline V gene lookup returns CDR1 SGHNT and CDR2 YYREEE (reference sequence).

CDR3 residues: CASTYTWGSEAFF. CDR3 DNA sequence: TGTGCCAGTACTTACACTTGGGGGTCTGAAGCTTTCTTT. J is TRBJ1-1 and V is TRBV19, with D possibly TRBD1 on 5 matching bases. This CDR3 region has 13 residues. Germline loops: CDR1 LNHDA, CDR2 SQIVND (reference sequence). Trimming removed 7 bases from V and 6 bases from J, with 15 bases in between.

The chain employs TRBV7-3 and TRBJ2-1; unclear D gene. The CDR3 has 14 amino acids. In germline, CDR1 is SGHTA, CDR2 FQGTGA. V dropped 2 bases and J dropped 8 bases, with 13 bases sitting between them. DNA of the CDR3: TGTGCCAGCAGCTTATCTCGTAGAGGCGATGAGCAGTTCTTC. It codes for CASSLSRRGDEQFF. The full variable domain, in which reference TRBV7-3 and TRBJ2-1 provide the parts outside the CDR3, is GAGVSQTPSNKVTEKGKYVELRCDPISGHTALYWYRQSLGQGPEFLIYFQGTGAADDSGLPNDRFFAVRPEGSVSTLKIQRTERGDSAVYLCASSLSRRGDEQFFGPGTRLTVL.

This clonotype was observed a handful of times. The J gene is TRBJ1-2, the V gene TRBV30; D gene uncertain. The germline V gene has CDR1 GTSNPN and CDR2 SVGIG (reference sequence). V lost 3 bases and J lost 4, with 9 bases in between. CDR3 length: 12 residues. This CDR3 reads CAWRERIYGYTF. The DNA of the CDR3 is TGTGCCTGGAGGGAGAGGATCTATGGCTACACCTTC.

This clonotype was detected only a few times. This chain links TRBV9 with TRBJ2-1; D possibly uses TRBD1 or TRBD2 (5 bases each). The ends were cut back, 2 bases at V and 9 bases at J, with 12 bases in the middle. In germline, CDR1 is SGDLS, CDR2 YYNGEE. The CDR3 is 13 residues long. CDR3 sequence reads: CASSVTGPGEQFF. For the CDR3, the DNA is TGTGCCAGCAGCGTCACGGGGCCGGGTGAGCAGTTCTTC.

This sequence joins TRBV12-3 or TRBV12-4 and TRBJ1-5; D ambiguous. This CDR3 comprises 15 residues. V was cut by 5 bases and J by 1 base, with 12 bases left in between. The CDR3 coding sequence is TGTGCCAGCAGTCCCGCAAGTTGGAGCAATCAGCCCCAGCATTTT. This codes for CASSPASWSNQPQHF.

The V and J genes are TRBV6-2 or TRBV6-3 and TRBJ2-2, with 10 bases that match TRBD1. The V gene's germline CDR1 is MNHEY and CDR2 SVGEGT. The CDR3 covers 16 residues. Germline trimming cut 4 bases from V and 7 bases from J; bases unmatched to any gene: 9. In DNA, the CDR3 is TGTGCCAGCAGTTTCAGACAGGGGGCCTCTGGCGGGGAGCTGTTTTTT. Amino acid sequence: CASSFRQGASGGELFF.